The sequence of this T cell receptor (beta chain) was determined in a study of cytomegalovirus exposure and HLA in healthy donors. Primers for the PCR totalled 60 Vbeta and 13 Jbeta. Clones were sequenced by immunoSEQ multiplex PCR, and TCRdb holds only the in-frame ones, with some missing. In the table there are about 97,000 clones, around 82% of which are singletons. The sequencing input was PBMCs. This receptor was taken from a middle-aged man in good health and CMV-seropositive.

The chain's CDR3 is CASSTLLSTTEAFF. DNA of the CDR3: TGTGCCAGCAGTACTCTCCTGAGTACCACTGAAGCTTTCTTT. The chain joins TRBV28 to TRBJ1-1; no firm D call. CDR1 and CDR2 (germline): MDHEN, SYDVKM. V was trimmed by 5 bases and J by 4 bases, leaving 14 bases between them. This CDR3 spans 14 amino acids.